Each of the 7 T cell receptor beta chains below was sequenced from the same sample in a study of response to subunit inactivated influenza vaccine. TCRdb re-called the RT-PCR reads with MiXCR, one entry per CDR3 protein. The table shows about 650,000 distinct CDR3 sequences, with approximately 15% occurring only once. The sample in question was PBMCs from blood, obtained 14 to 15 days before vaccination. Source of these receptors: a man aged 45-65 years who received an inactivated influenza vaccine.

This clonotype was seen more than once but under ten times. This chain uses TRBV12-3 or TRBV12-4 with TRBJ2-1; TRBD2 matches at 14 bases. V was clipped by 9 bases and J by 8 bases; unmatched bases: 3. The CDR3 spans 13 residues. CDR3 amino acids: CASRLAGGDEQFF. CDR3 bases: TGTGCCAGTAGACTAGCGGGGGGGGATGAGCAGTTCTTC.

This clonotype was detected a few times. The chain links TRBV5-1 to TRBJ1-2; TRBD1 might be the D (5 bases). Per the germline V gene, CDR1 is SGHRS and CDR2 is YFSETQ. V lost 3 bases and J 3 bases, leaving 15 bases between the germline ends. There are 15 residues in the CDR3. DNA of the CDR3: TGCGCCAGCAGCTGGGACTCGCGGGAGCACTATGGCTACACCTTC. Translating gives CASSWDSREHYGYTF.

The chain uses TRBV10-3 and TRBJ2-7, with 7 bases lining up with TRBD1. This CDR3 is built from 12 residues. The ends lost 0 bases at V and 11 bases at J; junction bases unmatched: 4. Per the germline V gene, CDR1 is ENHRY and CDR2 is SYGVKD. The DNA of the CDR3 is TGTGCCATCAGTGAGTCTACAGGGACAGAGTACTTC. Translated, it gives CAISESTGTEYF.

V is TRBV15 and J is TRBJ2-6; 8 bases align to TRBD1. V was pared by 8 bases and J by 4 bases, with 10 bases of the junction left unmatched. The germline CDR1 and CDR2 sequences are LNHNV and YYDKDF (reference sequence). The CDR3 spans 16 residues. The CDR3 coding sequence is TGTGCCACCGAGGACAGGGTGGTTTGGGGGGCCAACGTCCTGACTTTC. This sequence encodes CATEDRVVWGANVLTF.

This clonotype was counted a few times. The chain joins TRBV7-9 to TRBJ2-3; D gene unclear. CDR3 length equals 12 residues. V lost 6 bases, J lost 4 bases, and 8 bases lay in between. Germline loops: CDR1 SEHNR, CDR2 FQNEAQ (reference sequence). The CDR3 DNA is TGTGCCAGCAGGACCATTTCAGATACGCAGTATTTT. It translates to CASRTISDTQYF.

The rearrangement uses TRBV3-1 and TRBJ2-1, with 12 bases aligning to TRBD1. Germline CDR1 reads LGHDT; CDR2 reads YNNKEL (reference sequence). The CDR3 has 16 residues. V lost 3 bases, J lost 7 bases, and 7 bases stayed unmatched. CDR3 protein: CASSHAPGQGANEQFF. DNA of the CDR3: TGTGCCAGCAGCCACGCACCGGGACAGGGGGCAAATGAGCAGTTCTTC.

The sample holds many counts of this clonotype. The chain employs TRBV28 and TRBJ2-3; the match to TRBD2 covers 16 bases. With 1 base clipped from V and 3 bases from J, the junction kept 1 base outside the gene matches. This CDR3 comprises 17 residues. Germline V gene lookup returns CDR1 MDHEN and CDR2 SYDVKM. CDR3 nucleotide sequence: TGTGCCAGCAGTTTATCGGGACTAGCGGGGGGGACAGATACGCAGTATTTT. Translation: CASSLSGLAGGTDTQYF. The full variable domain, its missing parts supplied by reference TRBV28 and TRBJ2-3, is DVKVTQSSRYLVKRTGEKVFLECVQDMDHENMFWYRQDPGLGLRLIYFSYDVKMKEKGDIPEGYSVSREKKERFSLILESASTNQTSMYLCASSLSGLAGGTDTQYFGPGTRLTVL.